Listed here is a single T cell receptor (beta chain). Sequencing was performed with immunoSEQ multiplex PCR; in TCRdb, only in-frame clones are kept and a portion is missing. Among some 270,000 clones listed, around 90% were seen once. The germline V gene encodes CDR1 SGHTS and CDR2 YDEGEE. V dropped 4 bases and J dropped 2; count of bases not matched to a gene: 3. The length of the CDR3 is 15 residues. The sample originates from a study of blood T cell repertoires in COVID-19. Background on the study: In each case, the material was cDNA or gDNA derived from T cells, B-cell-depleted T cells, or PBMCs.

Material for sequencing was peripheral blood. This receptor was taken from a woman aged 55-69 years with COVID-19, enrolled during active disease. The chain links TRBV5-8 to TRBJ1-5; 10 nucleotides align to TRBD1. This CDR3 reads CASSRDRGGNQPQHF. The CDR3 DNA reads TGTGCCAGCAGCCGGGACAGGGGTGGCAATCAGCCCCAGCATTTT.